The 27 T cell receptor beta chains presented below share a single source sample, sequenced in a study of blood T cells in healthy people across ages. PCR was performed a second time for about 7 to 12 cycles using a sample-barcoded 5' primer and a J-beta primer mix. TCRdb ran MiXCR on the 5' RACE reads and lists one entry per CDR3 protein. This sample carries over 1.5 million distinct CDR3 sequences, roughly 52% of them seen once, and the ten largest clones take more than 2%. The material sequenced was blood. The receptors originated from a woman between 35 and 50 years old in good health.

This clonotype has just one count. The CDR3 DNA reads as TGTGCCAGCAGCTTAGATGGCAGAAACAATGAGCAGTACTTC. Amino acid sequence: CASSLDGRNNEQYF. The rearrangement joins TRBV7-2 to TRBJ2-1; no reliable D call. The J call is in doubt because the DNA end fits TRBJ2-7 better. The length of the CDR3 is 14 residues. Germline CDR1 and CDR2: SGHTA and FQGNSA.

V is TRBV29-1 and J is TRBJ1-6; possible D gene TRBD1, 6 bases. Trimming cost V 5 bases and J 5 bases, with 13 bases left between them. The length of the CDR3 is 14 residues. Germline V gene lookup returns CDR1 SQVTM and CDR2 ANQGSEA. This CDR3 reads CSVRGGHHNSPLHF. In nucleotides, the CDR3 is TGCAGCGTTCGAGGGGGGCATCATAATTCACCCCTCCACTTT. Looking up the rest from reference TRBV29-1 and TRBJ1-6 gives the full variable domain: SAVISQKPSRDICQRGTSLTIQCQVDSQVTMMFWYRQQPGQSLTLIATANQGSEATYESGFVIDKFPISRPNLTFSTLTVSNMSPEDSSIYLCSVRGGHHNSPLHFGNGTRLTVT.

J is TRBJ2-5 and V is TRBV28; D is possibly TRBD2 (5 bases). The CDR3 contains 15 residues. V was shortened by 6 bases and J by 4 bases, with 18 bases between the two germline ends. CDR1 and CDR2 from the germline V gene are MDHEN and SYDVKM. CDR3 in DNA: TGTGCCAGCAGCCGAACACTAGGGAATCGAGAGACCCAGTACTTC. Amino acids: CASSRTLGNRETQYF.

In this sample, this clonotype turned up once. The rearrangement links TRBV4-3 to TRBJ1-4; 7 bases are shared with TRBD1. Germline CDR1 LGHNA, CDR2 YSLEER. The CDR3 is made up of 16 amino acids. Trimming at V came to 4 bases and at J to 3 bases, leaving 8 bases not matched to a gene. The CDR3 spells CASSRGRQGSNEKLFF. The DNA of the CDR3 is TGCGCCAGCAGCCGGGGGCGACAGGGATCTAATGAAAAACTGTTTTTT.

CDR3 sequence (DNA): TGTGCCAGCAGTGACTCAACTGCGGGAGGAGACTACAATGAGCAGTTCTTC. It translates to CASSDSTAGGDYNEQFF. The genes are TRBV6-4 and TRBJ2-1, with 8 bases fitting TRBD2. Per germline, CDR1 MRHNA and CDR2 SNTAGT. The CDR3 sequence is 17 residues long. With 0 bases clipped from V and 3 bases from J, the junction kept 7 bases outside the gene matches.

This chain uses TRBV7-2 with TRBJ2-3; D ambiguous. CDR1 and CDR2 from the germline V gene are SGHTA and FQGNSA. The CDR3 is 17 residues long. Trimming stripped 0 bases from V and 2 bases from J, with 15 bases between. In DNA, the CDR3 is TGTGCCAGCAGCTTAGCGCGGTTGAGGCTAACCACAGATACGCAGTATTTT. Its protein is CASSLARLRLTTDTQYF.

Details on this clonotype: An end of the junction does not agree with germline; a read error may underlie this. The chain uses TRBV7-7 and TRBJ2-3, with TRBD2 identical over 7 bases. This CDR3 has 14 residues. Germline V gene sequence: CDR1 SSHAT, CDR2 FNYEAQ (reference sequence). CDR3 in amino acids: CASSSGRGADTQYF. CDR3 sequence (DNA): TGTGCTAGCAGCTCGGGGAGGGGAGCAGATACGCAGTATTTT.

V is TRBV10-3 and J is TRBJ2-7; TRBD1 might be the D (7 bases). Per the germline V gene, CDR1 is ENHRY and CDR2 is SYGVKD. V was trimmed by 3 bases and J by 7 bases, leaving 19 bases between them. The CDR3 contains 15 residues. The chain's CDR3 is CAISDQTGTYNEQYF. The CDR3, as DNA: TGTGCCATCAGTGACCAGACAGGGACTTACAATGAGCAGTACTTC.

The chain combines TRBV3-1 with TRBJ2-3; the match to TRBD2 covers 8 bases. Germline trimming cut 3 bases from V and 3 bases from J; bases unmatched to any gene: 5. CDR3 length: 15 residues. Germline CDR1 and CDR2: LGHDT and YNNKEL (reference sequence). CDR3 bases: TGTGCCAGCAGCCATAAACGGGGGGGAACAGATACGCAGTATTTT. This translates into CASSHKRGGTDTQYF.

This clonotype was detected only a few times. The chain is built from TRBV6-1 and TRBJ2-1; 7 bases are a match to TRBD2. V trimming: 1 base; J trimming: 10 bases; junction bases outside the gene matches: 4. CDR1 is MNHNS and CDR2 is SASEGT in the germline V gene. The CDR3 spans 13 residues. In nucleotides, the CDR3 is TGTGCCAGCAGTGAAGGACTAGCTGGAGAGCAGTTCTTC. It codes for CASSEGLAGEQFF.

The chain recombines TRBV5-1 with TRBJ2-2, with D maybe TRBD1 (6 bases). Germline CDR1 SGHRS, CDR2 YFSETQ. The CDR3 has 17 amino acids. V lost 4 bases to trimming and J lost 0 bases, with 16 bases between them. This CDR3 reads CASSDDPRGANTGELFF. CDR3 nucleotide sequence: TGCGCCAGCAGCGACGACCCCAGGGGCGCGAACACCGGGGAGCTGTTTTTT.

The CDR3: CASSQDRGSTEAFF. The CDR3 coding sequence is TGCGCCAGCAGCCAAGACAGGGGATCCACTGAAGCTTTCTTT. V is TRBV4-3 and J is TRBJ1-1; tentative D call: TRBD1 (6 bases). This CDR3 has 14 amino acids. V was pared by 0 bases and J by 4 bases, with 9 bases between. Germline V gene sequence: CDR1 LGHNA, CDR2 YSLEER.

This sequence joins TRBV3-1 and TRBJ2-4, with D possibly being TRBD2 (6 bases). Germline V gives CDR1 LGHDT, CDR2 YNNKEL (reference sequence). Trimming removed 2 bases at V and 6 bases at J, with 11 bases between. This CDR3 has 14 residues. CDR3 sequence (DNA): TGTGCCAGCAGCCAATTCTCCGGGGGAAACATTCAGTACTTC. Its protein is CASSQFSGGNIQYF.

V and J are TRBV9 and TRBJ2-1; D remains unclear. CDR1 SGDLS and CDR2 YYNGEE come from the germline V gene. This CDR3 contains 13 residues. V dropped 1 base and J dropped 10 bases, with 12 bases sitting between them. The CDR3 region has the DNA TGTGCCAGCAGCGTAATTAACGGGCTGGAGCAGTTCTTC. It specifies CASSVINGLEQFF.

This clonotype was counted between two and nine times. This chain joins TRBV2 and TRBJ2-1; either TRBD1 or TRBD2 may fit D (7 bases each). CDR3 length: 16 amino acids. Germline V CDR1 and CDR2: SNHLY, FYNNEI. The V and J ends lost 8 bases and 10 bases respectively, with 27 bases between them. The CDR3 DNA reads as TGTGCCAGCCCCACAACGGGGGGCCGCTCAGGGGGAGAGCAGTTCTTC. Protein sequence: CASPTTGGRSGGEQFF.

This clonotype was counted only a few times. The V gene is TRBV15, the J gene TRBJ2-1; either TRBD1 or TRBD2 may supply D (5 bases each). This CDR3 is built from 13 residues. Trimming removed 3 bases at V and 6 bases at J, with 9 bases between. Per the germline V gene, CDR1 is LNHNV and CDR2 is YYDKDF (reference sequence). CDR3 sequence reads: CATSRTGTNEQFF. DNA of the CDR3: TGTGCCACCAGCAGGACCGGGACCAATGAGCAGTTCTTC.

This chain uses TRBV21-1 with TRBJ2-7; TRBD2 is taken as the D call from the table, unchecked against the DNA. TRBV21-1 is assigned pseudogene status. This CDR3 comprises 17 residues. DNA for the CDR3: TGTGCCAGCAGCACCCTTCAGGAAGCGGGAGAACGCGACGAGCAGTACTTC. Protein product: CASSTLQEAGERDEQYF.

This rearrangement joins TRBV7-2 to TRBJ2-3, with a weak D call TRBD1 (5 bases). Germline V gene sequence: CDR1 SGHTA, CDR2 FQGNSA. The V end lost 4 bases, the J end lost 1 base, and 12 bases lay between the germline ends. CDR3 length: 15 residues. In DNA form, the CDR3 reads TGTGCCAGCAGCTCGCAGGGTCGGGGCACAGATACGCAGTATTTT. Translated, it gives CASSSQGRGTDTQYF.

The CDR3, as DNA: TGCGCCAGCAGCCCCCGCCTAGCGGGGGGCTCCCAAGAGACCCAGTACTTC. Its protein product is CASSPRLAGGSQETQYF. The chain links TRBV4-1 to TRBJ2-5, with 11 bases lining up with TRBD2. Trimming cost V 4 bases and J 1 base; bases outside gene matches: 8. From germline, CDR1 is MGHRA and CDR2 YSYEKL. This CDR3 is 17 amino acids long.

This clonotype came up a few times. This chain connects TRBV20-1 to TRBJ2-3; TRBD2 might be the D (7 bases). The CDR3 length is 15 residues. Germline V gene sequence: CDR1 DFQATT, CDR2 SNEGSKA (reference sequence). With 3 bases removed from V and 7 bases from J, the gap between germline ends came to 20 bases. In DNA, the CDR3 is TGCAGTGCTAGGGGCTTTCGGGGGGCCGCAAATACGCAGTATTTT. This gives the protein CSARGFRGAANTQYF.

The genes are TRBV25-1 and TRBJ1-2; D unclear. Trimming removed 2 bases from V and 2 bases from J, with 12 bases in between. There are 15 residues in the CDR3. CDR1 is MGHDK, CDR2 SYGVNS, per germline. The CDR3 loop reads CASSEVGVENYGYTF. CDR3 nucleotide sequence: TGTGCCAGCAGTGAAGTTGGAGTCGAAAACTATGGCTACACCTTC.

Only one count was recorded for this clonotype. The chain is built from TRBV28 and TRBJ1-1; 7 positions agree with TRBD1. The germline V gene encodes CDR1 MDHEN and CDR2 SYDVKM. V lost 7 bases and J lost 3; bases outside the gene matches: 11. The CDR3 runs to 15 residues. The CDR3 sequence is CASIRGGAHHTEAFF. CDR3 nucleotides: TGTGCCAGCATACGAGGGGGCGCCCACCACACTGAAGCTTTCTTT.

In its sample, this clonotype was seen a few times. The chain's CDR3 is CSASGDSGNIQYF. CDR3 nucleotide sequence: TGCAGTGCTAGTGGCGACAGTGGAAACATTCAGTACTTC. The chain joins TRBV20-1 to TRBJ2-7, with D perhaps TRBD1 (5 bases). Gene TRBJ2-4 matches the end of the DNA better, so the J call may be wrong. Germline lookup yields CDR1 DFQATT and CDR2 SNEGSKA (reference sequence). This CDR3 spans 13 amino acids.

The chain has TRBV15 and TRBJ2-3, with D perhaps matching TRBD1 (6 bases). Germline V CDR1 and CDR2: LNHNV, YYDKDF (reference sequence). Trimming left V 0 bases short and J 3 bases short, with 7 bases between. CDR3 length: 14 amino acids. CDR3 sequence (DNA): TGTGCCACCAGCAGAGAGGACAGAACAGATACGCAGTATTTT. The encoded protein is CATSREDRTDTQYF. Variable domain in full (rest from reference TRBV15 and TRBJ2-3): DAMVIQNPRYQVTQFGKPVTLSCSQTLNHNVMYWYQQKSSQAPKLLFHYYDKDFNNEADTPDNFQSRRPNTSFCFLDIRSPGLGDTAMYLCATSREDRTDTQYFGPGTRLTVL.

Here the CDR3 reads CASSYTEGRPYEQYF. Written as DNA, the CDR3 is TGTGCCAGCAGTTATACAGAGGGCAGACCATACGAGCAGTACTTC. The chain is built from TRBV6-6 and TRBJ2-5, with D maybe TRBD2 (5 bases). The J call may be mistaken, given a closer DNA end match to TRBJ2-7. This CDR3 region has 15 residues. Germline V CDR1 and CDR2: MNHNY, SVGAGI (reference sequence).

V usage is TRBV2 and J usage is TRBJ2-6; no reliable D call. Trimming stripped 4 bases from V and 0 bases from J, with 10 bases between. In germline, CDR1 is SNHLY, CDR2 FYNNEI. The CDR3 is 16 residues long. The CDR3 spells CASSGTVSSGANVLTF. CDR3 DNA sequence: TGTGCCAGCAGTGGTACAGTTAGCTCTGGGGCCAACGTCCTGACTTTC.

The chain employs TRBV20-1 and TRBJ1-6; 7 positions agree with TRBD1. Unmatched junction bases numbered 6, after V lost 3 bases and J lost 4 bases. CDR1 is DFQATT and CDR2 is SNEGSKA in the germline V gene (reference sequence). The CDR3 is 15 amino acids. The CDR3 sequence: CSASPETGYNSPLHF. Here the CDR3 DNA reads TGCAGTGCTAGTCCCGAGACAGGGTATAATTCACCCCTCCACTTT.